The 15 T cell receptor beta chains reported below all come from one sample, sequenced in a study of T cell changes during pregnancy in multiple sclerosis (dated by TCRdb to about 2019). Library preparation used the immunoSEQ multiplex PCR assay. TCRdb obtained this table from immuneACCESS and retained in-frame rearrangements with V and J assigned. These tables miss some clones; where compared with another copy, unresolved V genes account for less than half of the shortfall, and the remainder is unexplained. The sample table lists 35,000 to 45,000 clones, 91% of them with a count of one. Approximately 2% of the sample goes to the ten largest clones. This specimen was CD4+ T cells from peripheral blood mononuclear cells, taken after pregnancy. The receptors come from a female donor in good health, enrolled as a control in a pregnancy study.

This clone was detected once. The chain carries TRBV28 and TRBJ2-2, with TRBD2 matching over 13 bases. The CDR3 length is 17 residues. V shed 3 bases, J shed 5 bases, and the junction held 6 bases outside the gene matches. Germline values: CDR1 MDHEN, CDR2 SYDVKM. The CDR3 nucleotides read TGTGCCAGCAGTTTCCTCGGACTAGCGGGAGTAACCGGGGAGCTGTTTTTT. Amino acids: CASSFLGLAGVTGELFF. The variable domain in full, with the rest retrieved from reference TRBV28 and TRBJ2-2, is DVKVTQSSRYLVKRTGEKVFLECVQDMDHENMFWYRQDPGLGLRLIYFSYDVKMKEKGDIPEGYSVSREKKERFSLILESASTNQTSMYLCASSFLGLAGVTGELFFGEGSRLTVL.

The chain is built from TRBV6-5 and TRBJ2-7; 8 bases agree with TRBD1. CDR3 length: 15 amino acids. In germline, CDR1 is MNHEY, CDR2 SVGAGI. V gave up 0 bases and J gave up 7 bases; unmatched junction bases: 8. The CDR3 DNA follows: TGTGCCAGCAGTTACTCGTATGGCAGGGGGCAGGAGCAGTACTTC. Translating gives CASSYSYGRGQEQYF.

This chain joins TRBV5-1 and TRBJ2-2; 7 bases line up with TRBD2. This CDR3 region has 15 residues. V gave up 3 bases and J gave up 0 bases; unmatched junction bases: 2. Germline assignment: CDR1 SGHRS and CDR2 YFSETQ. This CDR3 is CASSSGTTNTGELFF. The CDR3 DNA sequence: TGCGCCAGCAGCTCCGGGACTACGAACACCGGGGAGCTGTTTTTT.

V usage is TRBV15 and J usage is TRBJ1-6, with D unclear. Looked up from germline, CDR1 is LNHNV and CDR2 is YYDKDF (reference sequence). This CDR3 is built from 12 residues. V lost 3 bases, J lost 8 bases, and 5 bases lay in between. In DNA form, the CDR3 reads TGTGCCACCAGCAGCGAGGATTCACCCCTCCACTTT. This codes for CATSSEDSPLHF. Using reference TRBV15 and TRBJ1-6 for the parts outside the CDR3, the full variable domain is DAMVIQNPRYQVTQFGKPVTLSCSQTLNHNVMYWYQQKSSQAPKLLFHYYDKDFNNEADTPDNFQSRRPNTSFCFLDIRSPGLGDTAMYLCATSSEDSPLHFGNGTRLTVT.

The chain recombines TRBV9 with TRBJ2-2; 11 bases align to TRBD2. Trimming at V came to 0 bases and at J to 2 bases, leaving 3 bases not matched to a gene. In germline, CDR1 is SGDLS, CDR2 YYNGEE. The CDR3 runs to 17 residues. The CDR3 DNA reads TGTGCCAGCAGCGTAGAAGGGACTAGCGGCAACACCGGGGAGCTGTTTTTT. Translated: CASSVEGTSGNTGELFF.

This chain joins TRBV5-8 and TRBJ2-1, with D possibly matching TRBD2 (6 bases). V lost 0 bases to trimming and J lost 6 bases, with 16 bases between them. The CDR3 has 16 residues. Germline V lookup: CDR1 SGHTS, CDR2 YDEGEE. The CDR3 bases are TGTGCCAGCAGCTTGGGACTAGGCGGTTTGGGCAATGAGCAGTTCTTC. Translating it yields CASSLGLGGLGNEQFF. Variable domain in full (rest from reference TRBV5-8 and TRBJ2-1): EAGVTQSPTHLIKTRGQQATLRCSPISGHTSVYWYQQALGLGLQFLLWYDEGEERNRGNFPPRFSGRQFPNYSSELNVNALELEDSALYLCASSLGLGGLGNEQFFGPGTRLTVL.

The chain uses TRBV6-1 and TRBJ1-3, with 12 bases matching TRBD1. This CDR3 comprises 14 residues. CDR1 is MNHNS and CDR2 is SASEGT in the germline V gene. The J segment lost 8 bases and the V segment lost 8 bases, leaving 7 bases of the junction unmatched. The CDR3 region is CASERDRGLYTIYF. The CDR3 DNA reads TGTGCCAGCGAACGGGACAGGGGGCTTTACACCATATATTTT.

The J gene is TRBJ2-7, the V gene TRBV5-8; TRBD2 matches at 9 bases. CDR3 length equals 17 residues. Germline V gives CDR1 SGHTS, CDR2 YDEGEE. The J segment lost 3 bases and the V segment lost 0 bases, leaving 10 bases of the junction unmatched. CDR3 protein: CASSLVLAGRSIYEQYF. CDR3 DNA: TGTGCCAGCAGCTTGGTTCTAGCGGGGAGGTCTATCTACGAGCAGTACTTC.

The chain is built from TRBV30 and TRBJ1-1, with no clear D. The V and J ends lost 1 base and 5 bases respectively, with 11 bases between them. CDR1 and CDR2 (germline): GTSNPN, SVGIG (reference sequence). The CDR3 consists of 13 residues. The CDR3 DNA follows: TGTGCCTGGAGTGCCCAACTCGGGACTGAAGCTTTCTTT. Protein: CAWSAQLGTEAFF.

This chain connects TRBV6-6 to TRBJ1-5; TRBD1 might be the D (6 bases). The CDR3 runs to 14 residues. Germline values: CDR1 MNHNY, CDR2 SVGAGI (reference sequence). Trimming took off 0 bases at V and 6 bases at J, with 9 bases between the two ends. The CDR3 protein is CASSYSQGSQPQHF. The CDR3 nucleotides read TGTGCCAGCAGTTACTCACAGGGAAGTCAGCCCCAGCATTTT.

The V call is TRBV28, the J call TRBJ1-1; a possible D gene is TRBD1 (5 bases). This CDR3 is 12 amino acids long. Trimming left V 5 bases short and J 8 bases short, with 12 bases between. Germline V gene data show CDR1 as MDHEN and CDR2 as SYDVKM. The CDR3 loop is CASSKGTLEAFF. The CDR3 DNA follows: TGTGCCAGCAGTAAAGGGACTCTCGAAGCTTTCTTT.

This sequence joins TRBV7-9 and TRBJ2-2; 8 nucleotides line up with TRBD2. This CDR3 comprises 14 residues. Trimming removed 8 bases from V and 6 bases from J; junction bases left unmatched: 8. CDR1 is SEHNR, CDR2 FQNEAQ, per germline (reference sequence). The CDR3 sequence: CASREGQGAGELFF. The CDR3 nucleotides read TGTGCCAGCCGGGAGGGTCAGGGCGCCGGGGAGCTGTTTTTT.

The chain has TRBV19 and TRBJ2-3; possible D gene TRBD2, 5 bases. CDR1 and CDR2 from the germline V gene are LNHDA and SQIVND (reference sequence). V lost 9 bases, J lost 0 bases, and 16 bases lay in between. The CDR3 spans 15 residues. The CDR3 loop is CASSDYFFSTDTQYF. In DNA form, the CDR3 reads TGTGCCAGCTCAGACTATTTCTTTAGCACAGATACGCAGTATTTT.

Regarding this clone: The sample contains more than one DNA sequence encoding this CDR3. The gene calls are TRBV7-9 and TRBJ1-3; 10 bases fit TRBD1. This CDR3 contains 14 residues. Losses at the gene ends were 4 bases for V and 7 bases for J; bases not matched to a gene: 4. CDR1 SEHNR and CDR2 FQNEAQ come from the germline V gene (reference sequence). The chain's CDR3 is CASSWDRGDNTIYF. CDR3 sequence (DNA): TGTGCCAGCAGCTGGGACAGGGGCGACAACACCATATATTTT.

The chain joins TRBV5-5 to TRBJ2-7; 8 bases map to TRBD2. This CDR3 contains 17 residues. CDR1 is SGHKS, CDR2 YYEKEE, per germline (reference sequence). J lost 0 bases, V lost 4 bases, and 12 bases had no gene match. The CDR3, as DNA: TGTGCCAGCAGCCTGTTCCCTAGCGGGCCCAGCTCCTACGAGCAGTACTTC. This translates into CASSLFPSGPSSYEQYF. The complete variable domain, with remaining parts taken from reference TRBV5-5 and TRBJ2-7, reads DAGVTQSPTHLIKTRGQQVTLRCSPISGHKSVSWYQQVLGQGPQFIFQYYEKEERGRGNFPDRFSARQFPNYSSELNVNALLLGDSALYLCASSLFPSGPSSYEQYFGPGTRLTVT.